What follows is one T cell receptor (beta chain) and its context. This CDR3 has 13 residues. Per germline, CDR1 LNHDA and CDR2 SQIVND (reference sequence). Trimming took 3 bases from V and 4 from J, leaving 9 bases between them. When the RNA was reverse transcribed, random hexamers were used with an input of about 0.5 to 1 ug. TCRdb fed the immunoSEQ multiplex PCR reads into MiXCR, producing one record per CDR3 protein. The data show 250,000 to 300,000 distinct CDR3 sequences, approximately 85% seen once. This record comes from a study of CD8 T cells in Susac syndrome. V usage is TRBV19 and J usage is TRBJ1-2, with a tentative D call TRBD1 (5 bases). The sequenced sample was CD8+ T cells from PBMCs. The receptor was isolated from a human donor with multiple sclerosis. CDR3 sequence reads: CASSISGLYGYTF. The CDR3 region has the DNA TGTGCCAGTAGTATTTCGGGGCTCTATGGCTACACCTTC.